This T cell receptor beta chain was found in a study of blood T cell repertoires in COVID-19. This CDR3 has 15 residues. In germline, CDR1 is LGHNA, CDR2 YNFKEQ. V was trimmed by 0 bases and J by 8 bases, leaving 14 bases between them. Some clones are missing from TCRdb's copy, which holds only in-frame ones; the method was immunoSEQ multiplex PCR. The sample shows fewer than 40,000 clones, 60% to 85% of them seen only once. The V gene is TRBV4-2, the J gene TRBJ2-4; D gene unclear. The clonotype originates from a man aged 60 to 69 with active COVID-19. The sequencing input was peripheral blood. Here the CDR3 DNA reads TGTGCCAGCAGCCAAGATCCCCTAGGATTGGACATTCAGTACTTC. This encodes CASSQDPLGLDIQYF.